The text below deals with one T cell receptor beta chain. What it recognizes is unknown. The data originate from a study of shared clonotypes between healthy human individuals. At the level of the study: Samples came from a couple of female and three male donors aged 18 to 49. Study-wide points: All-four-donor shared clonotypes had higher generation probabilities than non-shared clonotypes did.

Here immunoSEQ multiplex PCR was the method, and the copy in TCRdb shows in-frame clones only, minus some. The sample lists some 980,000 clones, approximately 76% occurring once. The sequence derives from a young man in good health. The sequenced sample consisted of memory CD4+ T cells sorted from blood. Subset: CD45RA-negative fraction.

The CDR3: CASSSAGGPYEQYF. DNA for the CDR3: TGTGCCAGCAGCTCAGCGGGAGGCCCCTACGAGCAGTACTTC. The rearrangement joins TRBV6-5 to TRBJ2-7; 9 bases agree with TRBD2. Germline trimming cut 6 bases from V and 2 bases from J; bases unmatched to any gene: 5. Germline V gene lookup returns CDR1 MNHEY and CDR2 SVGAGI. CDR3 length: 14 amino acids.